This is a list of T cell receptor beta chains from one sample in a study of T cells after yellow fever vaccination. One entry per CDR3 protein, called by TCRdb with MiXCR from the 5' RACE reads. The sample gives about 500,000 distinct CDR3 sequences, around 17% of which show up once; roughly 17% is in the top ten. The specimen comprised PBMCs, sampled more than 4 days after the first yellow fever vaccination. The receptors come from a man between 18 and 29 years old who received the YFV17D yellow fever vaccine. Both conserved end residues are part of each CDR3. A D gene is named only where the DNA matches it firmly. The size of a clone is reported for some rows only, either as once, few or many, or as a class for expanded clones.

CDR3aa	CDR3nt	d_gene	v_gene	abundance	j_gene
CASSRDRVRGAYGYTF	TGTGCCAGCAGCCGGGACAGGGTTCGGGGGGCCTATGGCTACACCTTC	TRBD1	TRBV12-3/TRBV12-4	.	TRBJ1-2
CASSVSTGTNSPLHF	TGTGCCAGCAGTGTCTCGACAGGGACCAATTCACCCCTCCACTTT	TRBD1	TRBV25-1	few	TRBJ1-6
CASSLSSGRQPQHF	TGTGCCAGCAGCCTCTCCTCTGGGCGACAGCCCCAGCATTTT	.	TRBV7-8	few	TRBJ1-5
CASSLASASGGRADTQYF	TGCGCCAGCAGCTTGGCCTCGGCTAGCGGGGGGAGAGCAGATACGCAGTATTTT	TRBD2	TRBV5-1	.	TRBJ2-3
CASSLGFIDNEQFF	TGTGCCAGCAGCTTGGGATTTATCGACAATGAGCAGTTCTTC	.	TRBV7-9	few	TRBJ2-1
CASSRPPGLNEQYF	TGTGCCAGCAGTCGGCCCCCAGGGCTCAACGAGCAGTACTTC	.	TRBV12-3/TRBV12-4	.	TRBJ2-7
CAIKDSGGAGNEQFF	TGTGCCATCAAAGATAGCGGGGGGGCTGGCAATGAGCAGTTCTTC	TRBD2	TRBV10-3	.	TRBJ2-1
CASSQTGTSGVF	TGTGCCAGCAGTCAGACCGGGACTAGCGGGGTCTTC	TRBD2	TRBV6-6	few	TRBJ2-7
CASSVGMETQYF	TGTGCCAGCAGTGTGGGCATGGAGACCCAGTACTTC	.	TRBV25-1	.	TRBJ2-5
CASSPRNGYEQFF	TGTGCCAGCAGCCCGAGAAATGGGTATGAGCAGTTCTTC	.	TRBV5-4	few	TRBJ2-1
CASSLLRHGSPLHF	TGTGCCAGCAGCCTCCTTCGCCACGGATCACCCCTCCACTTT	.	TRBV7-9	.	TRBJ1-6
CASSQDPVYNEQFF	TGTGCCAGCAGCCAAGATCCGGTTTACAATGAGCAGTTCTTC	.	TRBV4-2	.	TRBJ2-1
CASSQDGLVQETQYF	TGCGCCAGCAGCCAAGATGGGCTAGTCCAAGAGACCCAGTACTTC	.	TRBV4-1	.	TRBJ2-5
CSAPGDKYNEQFF	TGCAGTGCCCCTGGGGACAAGTACAATGAGCAGTTCTTC	.	TRBV20-1	few	TRBJ2-1
CASSQERDSGSGNTIYF	TGCGCCAGCAGCCAAGAGCGGGACAGCGGCTCTGGAAACACCATATATTTT	TRBD1	TRBV4-3	.	TRBJ1-3
CASSLTYMETQYF	TGCGCCAGCAGCTTGACCTACATGGAGACCCAGTACTTC	.	TRBV5-1	many	TRBJ2-5
CSVEDTGGADTQYF	TGCAGCGTTGAAGATACAGGGGGCGCAGATACGCAGTATTTT	TRBD1	TRBV29-1	.	TRBJ2-3